This record covers a single T cell receptor (beta chain). Its specificity is unknown. cDNA serving as the sequencing template came from extracted, reverse transcribed RNA. The table came from immunoSEQ multiplex PCR; TCRdb's copy has only in-frame clones and leaves some out. In the table there are some 180,000 clones, about 63% of which are singletons. The source of the sample is a study of CD8+ T cells in alopecia areata. Turning to the study itself: Treated patients were dosed with oral tofacitinib, taking 5 to 10 mg twice daily. Dosing spanned 6 to 18 months on tofacitinib, then 6 months off drug. Whole-study results and caveats: Besides other cells, scalp samples also yield sequences of resident alphabeta T cells from normal skin. In lesional scalp, particularly from alopecia totalis/universalis, clonality was higher than in normal scalp.

The clonotype was recovered from a human donor with alopecia areata. This sample comprised CD4+ T cells sorted from blood, obtained at week 0.

In DNA form, the CDR3 reads TGTGCCTGGAGGGGACAGGCGAACTACGGAAGCTACACCTTC. As protein: CAWRGQANYGSYTF. The J gene is TRBJ1-2, the V gene TRBV30, with TRBD1 matching 8 bases. Germline V gene lookup returns CDR1 GTSNPN and CDR2 SVGIG (reference sequence). The V segment lost 3 bases and the J segment 9 bases; nucleotides outside the gene matches: 12. This CDR3 has 14 residues.